This T cell receptor beta chain was recovered during a study of T-cell reconstitution after alpha-beta-depleted transplantation in children. Overall study results and limits: T-cell counts and diversity at one year following transplant were attributed mainly to newly produced T cells. Approximately two months post-transplant, alpha-beta T cells reportedly originated from several hundred expanded graft clones.

Unique molecular identifiers were incorporated when the TCRbeta library was constructed. TCRdb independently ran MiXCR on the PCR reads; one entry per CDR3 protein. The table shows about 980,000 distinct CDR3 sequences, with roughly 29% occurring only once. This clonotype has just a few counts. Its specificity is unknown. From germline, CDR1 is MNHNS and CDR2 SASEGT. The CDR3 has 14 amino acids. V dropped 6 bases and J dropped 6 bases, with 15 bases sitting between them. The chain uses TRBV6-1 and TRBJ2-1; unclear D gene. This receptor was taken from a boy in the first two years of life who had a stem cell transplant for SCID, so the T cells may come from the graft donor. Sequencing was performed on PBMCs, mostly from graft donor cells, taken 360 days after TCRalphabeta/CD19-depleted stem cell transplant. This CDR3 reads CASRKRVDSNEQFF. CDR3 nucleotides: TGTGCCAGCAGGAAACGAGTGGATTCCAATGAGCAGTTCTTC.